This T cell receptor beta chain was obtained from a study of cytomegalovirus exposure and HLA in healthy donors. 13 Jbeta primers and 60 Vbeta primers were used for the PCR. Sequenced by immunoSEQ multiplex PCR; TCRdb stores in-frame clones only, minus some. The table includes tens of thousands of clones, approximately 64% detected once. V shed 5 bases and J shed 7 bases, with 16 bases lying between them. The CDR3 length is 14 residues. Germline V lookup: CDR1 SGHVS, CDR2 FQNEAQ. Comments on this clone: Its matching antigen is unknown.

Study results and caveats: A few chains tied to CMV proved CMV antigen-specific in vitro.

The sequencing sample was made of PBMCs. The receptor comes from a middle-aged man in good health and CMV-seropositive. The chain couples TRBV7-8 to TRBJ2-3; D is unresolved. CDR3 in DNA: TGTGCCAGCAGCACGTCTGGGCAGGCTTATACGCAGTATTTT. It translates to CASSTSGQAYTQYF.